The 16 T cell receptor beta chains reported below all come from one sample, sequenced in a study of monozygotic twins with inflammatory bowel disease. TCRdb processed the 5' RACE reads again and assigns one entry to each CDR3 protein, with no DNA. This table lists some 200,000 distinct CDR3 sequences. The specimen was blood. All receptors derive from a human donor with ulcerative colitis or Crohn's disease, or a healthy co-twin of an affected twin (not recorded which).

J is TRBJ2-7 and V is TRBV7-2; TCRdb returns TRBD1, unconfirmable since there is no DNA. Germline CDR1 is SGHTA and CDR2 is FQGNSA. This CDR3 is 14 amino acids long. The CDR3 is CASSLRGGKYEQYF. The whole variable domain, remainder taken from reference TRBV7-2 and TRBJ2-7, is GAGVSQSPSNKVTEKGKDVELRCDPISGHTALYWYRQSLGQGLEFLIYFQGNSAPDKSGLPSDRFSAERTGGSVSTLTIQRTQQEDSAVYLCASSLRGGKYEQYFGPGTRLTVT.

The chain recombines TRBV10-3 with TRBJ1-1; lacking DNA, the TRBD1 call made by TCRdb goes unchecked. Germline CDR1 reads ENHRY; CDR2 reads SYGVKD. The CDR3 covers 13 residues. CDR3 sequence: CAIKAGENTEAFF.

This chain uses TRBV4-1 with TRBJ1-2. Germline loops: CDR1 MGHRA, CDR2 YSYEKL. The CDR3 totals 15 residues. CDR3 protein: CASSQGSNVDYGYTF.

This chain connects TRBV14 to TRBJ1-2; lacking DNA, the TRBD1 call made by TCRdb goes unchecked. Germline V gene data show CDR1 as SGHDN and CDR2 as FVKESK. CDR3 length: 14 amino acids. This CDR3 reads CASSPWGDDYGYTF.

This chain connects TRBV6-5 to TRBJ1-1. The CDR3 spans 12 residues. Per germline, CDR1 MNHEY and CDR2 SVGAGI. The CDR3 spells CASRGGEAEAFF.

The chain carries TRBV4-1 and TRBJ1-1. CDR1 MGHRA and CDR2 YSYEKL come from the germline V gene. The CDR3 is made up of 14 amino acids. The CDR3 is CASSQEGLNTEAFF.

The chain links TRBV10-3 to TRBJ2-1. The CDR3 loop spans 15 amino acids. CDR1 ENHRY and CDR2 SYGVKD come from the germline V gene. The CDR3 loop is CAISASLTPGNEQFF.

The chain recombines TRBV20-1 with TRBJ2-3; the TCRdb D gene call, TRBD1, has no DNA to confirm it. Germline CDR1 is DFQATT and CDR2 is SNEGSKA (reference sequence). CDR3 length: 15 amino acids. The CDR3 here is CSAASRKGATDTQYF.

The chain links TRBV20-1 to TRBJ2-7; TCRdb outputs TRBD2, but without DNA this stays unchecked. The CDR3 spans 15 residues. From germline, CDR1 is DFQATT and CDR2 SNEGSKA (reference sequence). The CDR3 reads CSAVLSGTTTYEQYF.

This rearrangement joins TRBV10-3 to TRBJ2-7; TCRdb's D gene call, TRBD2, goes unchecked for lack of DNA. The CDR3 extends over 16 amino acids. The germline V gene encodes CDR1 ENHRY and CDR2 SYGVKD. The CDR3 here is CAITPNPSGGSYEQYF.

The V call is TRBV12-3 or TRBV12-4, the J call TRBJ1-1. The CDR3 is 16 amino acids. This chain's CDR3 is CASSYATLQGFTEAFF.

The J gene is TRBJ2-5, the V gene TRBV7-9; TCRdb's D call of TRBD2 is untestable without DNA. This CDR3 spans 15 amino acids. CDR1 SEHNR and CDR2 FQNEAQ come from the germline V gene (reference sequence). The CDR3 sequence: CASSDFKTIQETQYF.

The chain joins TRBV20-1 to TRBJ1-2; TCRdb outputs TRBD1, but without DNA this stays unchecked. Germline V gene data show CDR1 as DFQATT and CDR2 as SNEGSKA (reference sequence). The CDR3 sequence is 14 residues long. The CDR3 sequence is CSARDGDRGGGYTF.

V gene TRBV30 combines with J gene TRBJ1-1. Per the germline V gene, CDR1 is GTSNPN and CDR2 is SVGIG (reference sequence). The CDR3 extends over 13 amino acids. This chain's CDR3 is CAWSVLKNTEAFF.

J is TRBJ2-7 and V is TRBV29-1; absent DNA, TCRdb's TRBD2 call cannot be checked. The CDR3 runs to 16 residues. Looked up from germline, CDR1 is SQVTM and CDR2 is ANQGSEA. CDR3 amino acids: CSATGTSGSLLYEQYF.

The V and J genes are TRBV6-1 and TRBJ2-2; with no DNA, the TCRdb D assignment of TRBD1 cannot be verified. The CDR3 loop spans 17 amino acids. Germline V CDR1 and CDR2: MNHNS, SASEGT. The CDR3 region is CASTIKGGGANTGELFF.